A selection of T cell receptor beta chains follows, all from one sample in a study of T-cell reconstitution after alpha-beta-depleted transplantation in children. TCRdb recomputed calls from the PCR reads with MiXCR, one row per CDR3 protein. The table lists 600,000 to 700,000 distinct CDR3 sequences, roughly 15% of them singletons, with approximately 1% in the top ten. Sequencing was performed on PBMCs from the stem cell graft donor, taken from the stem cell graft. The source is a human donor who donated a stem cell graft to a child with acute myeloid leukemia. Both conserved end residues are part of each CDR3. D genes are given only for firm matches. Where a row states a size, it is once, few, many or the class of an expanded clone; other rows omit it.

j_call: TRBJ2-5; clone_size: many; v_call: TRBV24-1; d_call: TRBD1; cdr3_aa: CATSDWGQGARETQYF
j_call: TRBJ2-7; clone_size: few; v_call: TRBV12-3/TRBV12-4; d_call: NA; cdr3_aa: CASSLERVSLQQYF
j_call: TRBJ2-1; clone_size: many; v_call: TRBV5-1; d_call: NA; cdr3_aa: CASSGDSYNEQFF
j_call: TRBJ1-1; clone_size: NA; v_call: TRBV13; d_call: NA; cdr3_aa: CASSLDYDRSGGTEAFF
j_call: TRBJ1-6; clone_size: many; v_call: TRBV9; d_call: NA; cdr3_aa: CASSEQGDNSPLHF
j_call: TRBJ2-5; clone_size: many; v_call: TRBV7-9; d_call: NA; cdr3_aa: CASSFDQETQYF
j_call: TRBJ2-3; clone_size: few; v_call: TRBV5-6; d_call: TRBD2; cdr3_aa: CASLGTSGLTDTQYF
j_call: TRBJ1-5; clone_size: few; v_call: TRBV24-1; d_call: TRBD1; cdr3_aa: CATSDSRQGSNQPQHF
j_call: TRBJ1-2; clone_size: many; v_call: TRBV7-2; d_call: NA; cdr3_aa: CASSLVEAGMGYTF
j_call: TRBJ2-1; clone_size: NA; v_call: TRBV9; d_call: NA; cdr3_aa: CASSVGGGRENEQFF
j_call: TRBJ2-1; clone_size: many; v_call: TRBV27; d_call: NA; cdr3_aa: CASSSHVEQFF
j_call: TRBJ2-2; clone_size: NA; v_call: TRBV24-1; d_call: TRBD1; cdr3_aa: CATSRTGSTGELFF